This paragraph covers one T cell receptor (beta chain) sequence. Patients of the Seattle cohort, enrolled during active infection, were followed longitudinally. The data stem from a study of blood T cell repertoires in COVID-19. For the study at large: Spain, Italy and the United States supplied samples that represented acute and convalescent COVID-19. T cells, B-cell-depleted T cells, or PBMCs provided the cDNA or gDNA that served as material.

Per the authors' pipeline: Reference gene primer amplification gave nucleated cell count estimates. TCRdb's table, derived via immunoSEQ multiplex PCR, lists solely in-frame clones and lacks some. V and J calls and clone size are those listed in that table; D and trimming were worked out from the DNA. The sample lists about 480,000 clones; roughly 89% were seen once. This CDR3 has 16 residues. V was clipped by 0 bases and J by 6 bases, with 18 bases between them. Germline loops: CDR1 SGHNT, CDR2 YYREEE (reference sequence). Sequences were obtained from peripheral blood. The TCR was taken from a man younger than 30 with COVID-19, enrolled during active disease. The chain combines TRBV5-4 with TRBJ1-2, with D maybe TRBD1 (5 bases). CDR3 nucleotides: TGTGCCAGCAGCTTGGGGCTGGGAGGGACGTTGAATGGCTACACCTTC. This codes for CASSLGLGGTLNGYTF. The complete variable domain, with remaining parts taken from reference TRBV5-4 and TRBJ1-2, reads ETGVTQSPTHLIKTRGQQVTLRCSSQSGHNTVSWYQQALGQGPQFIFQYYREEENGRGNFPPRFSGLQFPNYSSELNVNALELDDSALYLCASSLGLGGTLNGYTFGSGTRLTVV.